This TCR beta chain emerged from a study of technical replicates of blood from a handful of donors. The method was immunoSEQ multiplex PCR; TCRdb's version includes in-frame clones alone and lacks a portion of them. The repertoire has approximately 52,000 clones, more than 70% of them found once; the top ten carry 5.6%. Germline V gene lookup returns CDR1 MNHEY and CDR2 SVGAGI. The CDR3 is made up of 15 amino acids. The V gene end was trimmed by 5 bases and the J gene end by 6 bases; junction bases not matched to a gene: 9. The sequencing sample was made of PBMCs. The sequence was collected from a human donor in good health. Some clones in this sample may be carry-over from other donors' samples. The chain is built from TRBV6-5 and TRBJ2-3; 9 bases agree with TRBD2. The CDR3 here is CASSREGGRADTQYF. The CDR3 DNA is TGTGCCAGCAGTCGGGAAGGCGGGAGGGCCGATACGCAGTATTTT.